This passage covers 26 T cell receptor beta chains from one sample sequenced in a study of T cell clonotyping in hematopoietic cell transplantation. Sequenced by immunoSEQ multiplex PCR; TCRdb stores in-frame clones only, minus some. This sample has under 20,000 clones, with roughly 90% found just once. Sequencing was performed on peripheral blood mononuclear cells. These receptors all stem from a man aged 45-65 years in good health. Some clones in this sample may be carry-over from other donors' samples.

In this sample, this clone turned up once. V usage is TRBV28 and J usage is TRBJ1-1; D is perhaps TRBD1 (5 bases). V was shortened by 3 bases and J by 10 bases, with 9 bases between the two germline ends. Germline lookup yields CDR1 MDHEN and CDR2 SYDVKM. The CDR3 spans 11 residues. The CDR3 DNA sequence: TGTGCCAGCAGTTTTGCAGGGACAGCTTTCTTT. This encodes CASSFAGTAFF. The full variable domain, its missing parts supplied by reference TRBV28 and TRBJ1-1, is DVKVTQSSRYLVKRTGEKVFLECVQDMDHENMFWYRQDPGLGLRLIYFSYDVKMKEKGDIPEGYSVSREKKERFSLILESASTNQTSMYLCASSFAGTAFFGQGTRLTVV.

The chain is built from TRBV2 and TRBJ2-1; D might be TRBD1 (5 bases). The V gene's germline CDR1 is SNHLY and CDR2 FYNNEI. With 5 bases removed from V and 4 bases from J, the gap between germline ends came to 18 bases. The CDR3 extends over 16 amino acids. CDR3 coding DNA: TGTGCCAGCAGTACAGGCCGAGACATTAATTACAATGAGCAGTTCTTC. This codes for CASSTGRDINYNEQFF.

The chain carries TRBV9 and TRBJ2-7, with D perhaps assigned TRBD1 or TRBD2 (5 bases each). Trimming stripped 3 bases from V and 1 base from J, with 14 bases between. CDR1 and CDR2 from the germline V gene are SGDLS and YYNGEE. The CDR3 has 15 residues. The CDR3 DNA is TGTGCCAGCAGCGCCCGGGACGGTCTTTCCTACGAGCAGTACTTC. Protein: CASSARDGLSYEQYF.

The V call is TRBV5-6, the J call TRBJ1-1; possible D gene TRBD1, 5 bases. Germline CDR1 and CDR2: SGHDT and YYEEEE. V lost 4 bases and J lost 8, with 12 bases in between. This CDR3 is built from 12 residues. This CDR3 reads CASSQLGEEAFF. For the CDR3, the DNA is TGTGCCAGCAGCCAGTTAGGGGAAGAAGCTTTCTTT.

This CDR3 reads CASTSQGTEAFF. CDR3 DNA: TGTGCCAGCACCTCGCAGGGCACTGAAGCTTTCTTT. The genes are TRBV28 and TRBJ1-1, with D maybe TRBD1 (5 bases). V lost 7 bases and J lost 4, with 10 bases in between. Germline V lookup: CDR1 MDHEN, CDR2 SYDVKM. The CDR3 runs 12 residues. The full variable domain, its missing parts supplied by reference TRBV28 and TRBJ1-1, is DVKVTQSSRYLVKRTGEKVFLECVQDMDHENMFWYRQDPGLGLRLIYFSYDVKMKEKGDIPEGYSVSREKKERFSLILESASTNQTSMYLCASTSQGTEAFFGQGTRLTVV.

The chain has TRBV27 and TRBJ1-1; a possible D gene is TRBD1 (6 bases). Germline CDR1 and CDR2: MNHEY and SMNVEV (reference sequence). With 4 bases removed from V and 9 bases from J, the gap between germline ends came to 21 bases. The CDR3 has 15 amino acids. The CDR3 region is CASSSNGRGGWKAFF. The CDR3 DNA sequence: TGTGCCAGCAGTTCCAACGGGAGGGGGGGGTGGAAAGCTTTCTTT.

This chain connects TRBV6-1 to TRBJ1-4; TRBD1 matches at 8 bases. This CDR3 contains 14 residues. CDR1 is MNHNS and CDR2 is SASEGT in the germline V gene. J lost 7 bases, V lost 3 bases, and 4 bases had no gene match. CDR3 coding DNA: TGTGCCAGCAGTGACCAGGGGGCGGGTGAAAAACTGTTTTTT. This sequence encodes CASSDQGAGEKLFF.

The chain joins TRBV7-9 to TRBJ2-1; unclear D gene. Trimming removed 2 bases at V and 3 bases at J, with 8 bases between. Germline values: CDR1 SEHNR, CDR2 FQNEAQ (reference sequence). The CDR3 runs 14 residues. As DNA, the CDR3 is TGTGCCAGCAGCTTACTCCCCAGCTACAATGAGCAGTTCTTC. Translated, it gives CASSLLPSYNEQFF.

The rearrangement uses TRBV4-1 and TRBJ1-1; 8 bases agree with TRBD1. The germline V gene encodes CDR1 MGHRA and CDR2 YSYEKL. This CDR3 contains 15 residues. With V trimmed by 4 bases and J by 1 base, 5 bases remained unmatched. The CDR3 spells CASSRLQGGNTEAFF. The CDR3 region has the DNA TGCGCCAGCAGCCGATTACAGGGGGGGAACACTGAAGCTTTCTTT.

Here the CDR3 DNA reads TGCGCCAGCAGCCTATTGGGACAGAGAAACACCATATATTTT. Translated, it gives CASSLLGQRNTIYF. This rearrangement joins TRBV4-1 to TRBJ1-3, with 7 bases aligning to TRBD1. The CDR3 spans 14 residues. V shed 4 bases, J shed 5 bases, and the junction held 5 bases outside the gene matches. The germline gives CDR1 MGHRA, CDR2 YSYEKL.

J is TRBJ1-3 and V is TRBV28; TRBD1 might be the D (5 bases). This CDR3 spans 15 amino acids. Germline-derived CDR1 and CDR2 are MDHEN and SYDVKM. V dropped 3 bases and J dropped 4 bases, with 13 bases sitting between them. In DNA, the CDR3 is TGTGCCAGCAGTTTGTACCTGGGGGACGGAAACACCATATATTTT. It yields the protein CASSLYLGDGNTIYF. The full variable domain, completed using reference TRBV28 and TRBJ1-3, is DVKVTQSSRYLVKRTGEKVFLECVQDMDHENMFWYRQDPGLGLRLIYFSYDVKMKEKGDIPEGYSVSREKKERFSLILESASTNQTSMYLCASSLYLGDGNTIYFGEGSWLTVV.

V and J are TRBV5-8 and TRBJ1-5, with D perhaps TRBD1 (5 bases). CDR1 is SGHTS and CDR2 is YDEGEE in the germline V gene. There are 17 residues in the CDR3. V was clipped by 2 bases and J by 3 bases, with 18 bases between them. DNA for the CDR3: TGTGCCAGCAGCTTTACCTACGGGACGGATGTCAATCAGCCCCAGCATTTT. Translation gives CASSFTYGTDVNQPQHF.

The chain joins TRBV6-5 to TRBJ1-5; D ambiguous. Germline loops: CDR1 MNHEY, CDR2 SVGAGI. The CDR3 sequence is 14 residues long. V was cut by 6 bases and J by 6 bases, with 15 bases left in between. The CDR3, as DNA: TGTGCCAGCAGAGGACCCGGGTCAGCTCAGCCCCAGCATTTT. Protein sequence: CASRGPGSAQPQHF.

The chain has TRBV9 and TRBJ2-5, with D possibly being TRBD2 (6 bases). V was cut by 2 bases and J by 6 bases, with 14 bases left in between. This CDR3 spans 14 amino acids. Germline CDR1 is SGDLS and CDR2 is YYNGEE. CDR3 sequence (DNA): TGTGCCAGCAGCGTTGGGACTGCGTCAAAGACCCAGTACTTC. It encodes CASSVGTASKTQYF. The whole variable domain, remainder taken from reference TRBV9 and TRBJ2-5, is DSGVTQTPKHLITATGQRVTLRCSPRSGDLSVYWYQQSLDQGLQFLIQYYNGEERAKGNILERFSAQQFPDLHSELNLSSLELGDSALYFCASSVGTASKTQYFGPGTRLLVL.

The genes are TRBV7-3 and TRBJ2-3, with a tentative D call TRBD2 (6 bases). The V end was cut by 2 bases, the J end by 0 bases, with 15 bases between. Germline CDR1 reads SGHTA; CDR2 reads FQGTGA. This CDR3 region has 17 residues. The CDR3 is CASSLGAAGTSTDTQYF. CDR3 sequence (DNA): TGTGCCAGCAGCTTAGGTGCTGCGGGGACTAGCACAGATACGCAGTATTTT. Supplemented by reference TRBV7-3 and TRBJ2-3, the full variable domain reads GAGVSQTPSNKVTEKGKYVELRCDPISGHTALYWYRQSLGQGPEFLIYFQGTGAADDSGLPNDRFFAVRPEGSVSTLKIQRTERGDSAVYLCASSLGAAGTSTDTQYFGPGTRLTVL.

The rearrangement joins TRBV7-9 to TRBJ1-2; D is unclear. CDR3 length: 14 amino acids. CDR1 and CDR2 from the germline V gene are SEHNR and FQNEAQ (reference sequence). V lost 1 base to trimming and J lost 0 bases, with 6 bases between them. CDR3 loop: CASSLDITNYGYTF. The CDR3 DNA follows: TGTGCCAGCAGCTTAGACATAACTAACTATGGCTACACCTTC.

This chain uses TRBV4-1 with TRBJ1-5, with D uncertain. Germline loops: CDR1 MGHRA, CDR2 YSYEKL. The CDR3 is made up of 13 amino acids. V dropped 3 bases and J dropped 3 bases, with 6 bases sitting between them. CDR3 nucleotides: TGCGCCAGCAGCCATGGAGCCAATCAGCCCCAGCATTTT. This encodes CASSHGANQPQHF.

The rearrangement joins TRBV5-1 to TRBJ2-7; 7 bases are a match to TRBD2. Looked up from germline, CDR1 is SGHRS and CDR2 is YFSETQ. This CDR3 region has 15 residues. V shed 2 bases and J 4 bases; nucleotides not matched to a gene: 9. The DNA for the CDR3 is TGCGCCAGCAGCTTAACACGGGGGGAGGGGTACGAGCAGTACTTC. This translates into CASSLTRGEGYEQYF.

V usage is TRBV9 and J usage is TRBJ2-4; TRBD2 aligns across 10 bases. V gave up 3 bases and J gave up 7 bases; unmatched junction bases: 7. The CDR3 loop spans 15 amino acids. Germline V CDR1 and CDR2: SGDLS, YYNGEE. The CDR3 loop is CASSESGGVLNIQYF. Here the CDR3 DNA reads TGTGCCAGCAGCGAAAGCGGGGGGGTACTTAACATTCAGTACTTC. The complete variable domain, with remaining parts taken from reference TRBV9 and TRBJ2-4, reads DSGVTQTPKHLITATGQRVTLRCSPRSGDLSVYWYQQSLDQGLQFLIQYYNGEERAKGNILERFSAQQFPDLHSELNLSSLELGDSALYFCASSESGGVLNIQYFGAGTRLSVL.

This chain joins TRBV4-3 and TRBJ1-5; D remains ambiguous. The germline V gene has CDR1 LGHNA and CDR2 YSLEER. V was pared by 1 base and J by 5 bases, with 6 bases between. This CDR3 spans 13 amino acids. CDR3 DNA: TGCGCCAGCAGCCAAGGACCCGATCAGCCCCAGCATTTT. Translation: CASSQGPDQPQHF.

Only one count was recorded for this clone. V and J are TRBV25-1 and TRBJ1-1, with D maybe TRBD1 (5 bases). The CDR3 has 14 residues. Germline CDR1 MGHDK, CDR2 SYGVNS. V lost 1 base to trimming and J lost 7 bases, with 13 bases between them. This CDR3 is CASSEFSGAIEAFF. The DNA of the CDR3 is TGTGCCAGCAGTGAATTTTCCGGGGCCATTGAAGCTTTCTTT.

The V gene is TRBV10-3, the J gene TRBJ1-3; TRBD1 aligns across 9 bases. Germline V lookup: CDR1 ENHRY, CDR2 SYGVKD. The CDR3 loop spans 16 amino acids. With V trimmed by 6 bases and J by 4 bases, 10 bases remained unmatched. The CDR3 region is CAIRGTGGARGNTIYF. The CDR3 DNA reads TGTGCCATCAGGGGCACAGGGGGCGCGCGGGGAAACACCATATATTTT.

A single count supports this clone. This chain connects TRBV29-1 to TRBJ1-5; D remains unclear. The CDR3 is 12 amino acids. CDR1 and CDR2 (germline): SQVTM, ANQGSEA. The germline V and J ends were trimmed by 4 bases and 1 base, with 5 bases remaining between them. The DNA for the CDR3 is TGCAGCGTTGGGTGGAGCAATCAGCCCCAGCATTTT. Translating gives CSVGWSNQPQHF.

The chain couples TRBV25-1 to TRBJ1-2; unclear D gene. Trimming pared 7 bases from V and 7 bases from J, leaving 16 bases between. The CDR3 has 13 amino acids. The V gene's germline CDR1 is MGHDK and CDR2 SYGVNS. CDR3 sequence: CASTPGGSPGYTF. In DNA form, the CDR3 reads TGTGCCAGCACCCCGGGAGGTTCGCCTGGCTACACCTTC.

This chain connects TRBV6-5 to TRBJ1-2; possible D gene TRBD1, 6 bases. CDR3 length: 16 amino acids. The ends were cut back, 0 bases at V and 5 bases at J, with 16 bases in the middle. Germline lookup yields CDR1 MNHEY and CDR2 SVGAGI. This CDR3 reads CASSYSSDRFGYGYTF. The CDR3 nucleotides read TGTGCCAGCAGTTACTCGTCAGACAGGTTTGGTTATGGCTACACCTTC.

The chain is built from TRBV6-5 and TRBJ2-3; 8 bases align to TRBD1. Per germline, CDR1 MNHEY and CDR2 SVGAGI. This CDR3 contains 15 residues. J was trimmed by 4 bases and V by 6 bases; bases with no gene match: 9. CDR3 residues: CASSKAGGEADTQYF. CDR3 bases: TGTGCCAGCAGCAAGGCAGGGGGCGAGGCAGATACGCAGTATTTT.